The T cell receptor (beta chain) described here comes from a study of early T cells in non-severe SARS-CoV-2 infection. From the 5' RACE reads, TCRdb called clonotypes with MiXCR, one entry per CDR3 protein. The repertoire has around 33,000 distinct CDR3 sequences, around 6% of them found once; the top ten carry roughly 7.5%. Germline CDR1 SQVTM, CDR2 ANQGSEA. V was pared by 5 bases and J by 4 bases, with 19 bases between. The CDR3 has 15 amino acids. General study points: Matching results from VDJdb favored anti-spike CD8 responses, leaving private and CD4 specificities undetected.

Notes on this clonotype: Its antigen is not known.

Sequencing was done on a sample of whole blood. This receptor was obtained from an adult who was a healthcare worker with PCR-confirmed SARS-CoV-2 infection or an uninfected control (not recorded which). The chain uses TRBV29-1 and TRBJ2-3, with D possibly matching TRBD1 (7 bases). CDR3 DNA: TGCAGCGTTCATAGAGGAGGGACAGCGCCAGATACGCAGTATTTT. It specifies CSVHRGGTAPDTQYF.